This T cell receptor beta chain came from a study of CD4+ T cells in melanoma. General study points: CD8+ T cell, macrophage and B cell function reportedly correlated with neoantigen-specific CD4+ T cells. Neoantigen-specific CD4+ T cells in melanoma reportedly had diverse differentiation states.

With regard to this clone: Antigen: not known.

The CDR3 contains 12 residues. Germline CDR1 is LNHDA and CDR2 is SQIVND (reference sequence). Between the trimmed V and J ends, which lost 3 bases and 3 bases, there was a span of 6 bases. TCRdb's copy holds only in-frame clones and misses some; the assay was immunoSEQ multiplex PCR. The profile shows 13,000 to 15,000 clones, 70% of them singletons. This sequence joins TRBV19 and TRBJ2-7; D gene unclear. Specimen: cells from a culture (not recorded whether cultured in vitro). This sequence was found in a human donor with melanoma. CDR3 DNA sequence: TGTGCCAGTAGTATGTCGTACTACGAGCAGTACTTC. Translating it yields CASSMSYYEQYF.